The 12 T cell receptor beta chains presented below share a single source sample, sequenced in a study of T cells in Graves' hyperthyroidism and ophthalmopathy. Researchers amplified the TCR beta CDR3 regions from RNA transcripts. Researchers ran a first-round RT-PCR on the TCR CDR3 using the HTBI primer set. MiXCR, run by TCRdb on the multiplex PCR reads, gives a single entry per CDR3 protein. The sample shows over 450,000 distinct CDR3 sequences, 14% of them seen only once. The source material was blood. These receptors all stem from a woman aged 18-29 years with Graves' hyperthyroidism.

There are many counts of this clonotype. V usage is TRBV13 and J usage is TRBJ2-2, with unresolved D. The CDR3 consists of 12 residues. V was clipped by 6 bases and J by 6 bases, with 8 bases between them. The germline gives CDR1 PRHDT, CDR2 FYEKMQ (reference sequence). The CDR3 is CASRELPGELFF. CDR3 bases: TGTGCCAGCAGAGAGTTACCCGGGGAGCTGTTTTTT.

This clonotype was counted only a few times. This rearrangement joins TRBV5-1 to TRBJ2-1; TRBD1 might be the D (6 bases). This CDR3 is built from 17 residues. Germline V CDR1 and CDR2: SGHRS, YFSETQ. Between the trimmed V and J ends, which lost 0 bases and 8 bases, there was a span of 21 bases. The CDR3 DNA reads as TGCGCCAGCAGCTTGGAAGAGCTTAGGCAGGGGATCTATGAGCAGTTCTTC. The encoded protein is CASSLEELRQGIYEQFF.

The sample holds many counts of this clonotype. The chain has TRBV6-1 and TRBJ2-3, with D unresolved. Trimming left V 0 bases short and J 0 bases short, with 13 bases between. Germline lookup yields CDR1 MNHNS and CDR2 SASEGT. This CDR3 is built from 17 residues. The CDR3 loop reads CASSEAVARPSTDTQYF. The CDR3 nucleotides read TGTGCCAGCAGTGAAGCGGTCGCGCGTCCCAGCACAGATACGCAGTATTTT.

This clonotype has ten or more counts. The J gene is TRBJ2-4, the V gene TRBV12-3 or TRBV12-4, with TRBD2 matching over 11 bases. V shed 2 bases, J shed 0 bases, and the junction held 12 bases outside the gene matches. The CDR3 spans 20 residues. CDR3 sequence: CASSLLVLAGEVGAKNIQYF. CDR3 coding DNA: TGTGCCAGCAGTTTACTAGTACTAGCGGGAGAAGTAGGAGCCAAAAACATTCAGTACTTC.

On this clonotype itself: The junction shows a germline mismatch at one end, possibly a read error. The V call is TRBV9, the J call TRBJ1-1; 7 positions agree with TRBD1. This CDR3 comprises 16 residues. CDR1 and CDR2 (germline): SGDLS, YYNGEE. CDR3 region: CASSVDLTGRNAEAFF. The CDR3 DNA reads as TGTGCCAGCAGCGTTGACCTGACAGGGCGGAACGCTGAAGCTTTCTTT.

The sample holds many counts of this clonotype. Mismatch with germline at one junction end may stem from a read error. CDR3 DNA: TGTGCCAGCAGTTTAGTTGGGGGCACAGATACGCAGTATTTT. Its protein product is CASSLVGGTDTQYF. The chain uses TRBV7-6 and TRBJ2-3, with unresolved D. The CDR3 spans 14 residues. Per the germline V gene, CDR1 is SGHVS and CDR2 is FNYEAQ.

This clonotype was seen ten or more times. V usage is TRBV28 and J usage is TRBJ2-1, with D possibly TRBD1 on 5 matching bases. Germline V CDR1 and CDR2: MDHEN, SYDVKM. This CDR3 region has 15 residues. V gave up 3 bases and J gave up 3 bases, with 12 bases separating them. In DNA, the CDR3 is TGTGCCAGCAGTTTTGCGGACACCCGCTACAATGAGCAGTTCTTC. Translated: CASSFADTRYNEQFF. The variable domain in full, completed from reference TRBV28 and TRBJ2-1, reads DVKVTQSSRYLVKRTGEKVFLECVQDMDHENMFWYRQDPGLGLRLIYFSYDVKMKEKGDIPEGYSVSREKKERFSLILESASTNQTSMYLCASSFADTRYNEQFFGPGTRLTVL.

The chain couples TRBV2 to TRBJ2-1, with D maybe TRBD1 (6 bases). V lost 3 bases and J 10 bases, leaving 13 bases between the germline ends. CDR1 SNHLY and CDR2 FYNNEI come from the germline V gene. This CDR3 is built from 13 residues. CDR3: CASSDRDNHEQFF. CDR3 nucleotides: TGTGCCAGCAGTGACCGGGACAACCACGAGCAGTTCTTC.

This clonotype was seen many times. CDR3 in amino acids: CASSVGLSVDEQFF. CDR3 in DNA: TGTGCCAGCAGCGTAGGGCTATCGGTGGATGAGCAGTTCTTC. The V call is TRBV9, the J call TRBJ2-1; no clear D. Germline V gene data show CDR1 as SGDLS and CDR2 as YYNGEE. The CDR3 spans 14 residues. Trimming removed 0 bases from V and 8 bases from J, with 12 bases in between.

The V gene is TRBV5-8, the J gene TRBJ1-2; D is perhaps TRBD1 (5 bases). This CDR3 contains 13 residues. V shed 7 bases and J shed 4 bases, with 14 bases lying between them. Germline V lookup: CDR1 SGHTS, CDR2 YDEGEE. The CDR3, as DNA: TGTGCCAGCTCGAGGGGTCGGAGCTATGGCTACACCTTC. Protein sequence: CASSRGRSYGYTF.

The rearrangement joins TRBV6-2 or TRBV6-3 to TRBJ2-3; D unresolved. The V gene's germline CDR1 is MNHEY and CDR2 SVGEGT. The CDR3 sequence is 15 residues long. V was shortened by 8 bases and J by 0 bases, with 15 bases between the two germline ends. The CDR3 region is CASRSFVESTDTQYF. The CDR3 DNA is TGTGCCAGCCGTTCCTTTGTTGAGAGCACAGATACGCAGTATTTT.

This clonotype turned up a few times. The rearrangement links TRBV6-1 to TRBJ2-5; D is unresolved. This CDR3 region has 13 residues. V shed 7 bases and J shed 2 bases, with 11 bases lying between them. Germline assignment: CDR1 MNHNS and CDR2 SASEGT. The CDR3 spells CASTSESQETQYF. DNA for the CDR3: TGTGCCAGCACAAGCGAATCTCAAGAGACCCAGTACTTC.